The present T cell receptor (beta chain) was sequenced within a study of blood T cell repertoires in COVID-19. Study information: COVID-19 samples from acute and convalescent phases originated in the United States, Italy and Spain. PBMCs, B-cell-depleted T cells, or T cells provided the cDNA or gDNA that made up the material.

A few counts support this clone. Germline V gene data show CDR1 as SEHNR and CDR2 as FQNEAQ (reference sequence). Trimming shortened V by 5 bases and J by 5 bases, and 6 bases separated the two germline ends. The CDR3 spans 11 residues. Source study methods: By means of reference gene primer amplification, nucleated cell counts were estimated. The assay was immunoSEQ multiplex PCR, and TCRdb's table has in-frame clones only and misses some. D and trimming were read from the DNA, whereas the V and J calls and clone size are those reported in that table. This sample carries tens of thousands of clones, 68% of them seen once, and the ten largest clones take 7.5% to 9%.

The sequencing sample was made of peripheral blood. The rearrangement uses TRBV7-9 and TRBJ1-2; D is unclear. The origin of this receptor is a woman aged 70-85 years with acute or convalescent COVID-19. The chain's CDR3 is CASSPSYGYTF. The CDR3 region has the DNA TGTGCCAGCAGCCCATCATATGGCTACACCTTC.